Below, 24 T cell receptor beta chains from the same sample are listed, as sequenced in a study of T cell responses to AZD1222 COVID-19 vaccine (TCRdb year 2021). Libraries were made using the immunoSEQ multiplex PCR assay. TCRdb provides this immuneACCESS table in a form limited to in-frame rearrangements. Some clones are lacking; in checked studies, under half of them reflect an unresolved V gene, and why the rest are absent is not known. For this sample the table gives around 150,000 clones, of which around 95% were detected only once. Of the sample, 0.64% is held by the ten largest clones. The sample's time point label is to be understood as: baseline before first vaccination. Sequenced material: peripheral blood, taken on day 0 of AZD1222 vaccination. These receptors all come from an adult in good health.

The V call is TRBV5-5, the J call TRBJ1-5, with D perhaps matching TRBD1 (5 bases). The CDR3 extends over 13 amino acids. Trimming removed 4 bases at V and 7 bases at J, with 12 bases between. Germline CDR1 and CDR2: SGHKS and YYEKEE (reference sequence). CDR3 in amino acids: CASSKGFEQPQHF. Here the CDR3 DNA reads TGTGCCAGCAGCAAGGGGTTTGAGCAGCCCCAGCATTTT.

The chain employs TRBV6-5 and TRBJ1-1; tentative D call: TRBD1 (5 bases). CDR1 and CDR2 (germline): MNHEY, SVGAGI. CDR3 length: 12 residues. V was cut by 6 bases and J by 2 bases, with 7 bases left in between. This chain's CDR3 is CASRGTNTEAFF. Here the CDR3 DNA reads TGTGCCAGCAGAGGGACTAACACTGAAGCTTTCTTT.

This sequence joins TRBV13 and TRBJ1-1; D uncertain. There are 14 residues in the CDR3. CDR1 PRHDT and CDR2 FYEKMQ come from the germline V gene (reference sequence). V lost 7 bases to trimming and J lost 4 bases, with 16 bases between them. CDR3 region: CASTWRVQSTEAFF. CDR3 in DNA: TGTGCCAGCACTTGGAGGGTTCAGAGCACTGAAGCTTTCTTT.

V is TRBV5-5 and J is TRBJ1-2; D not resolved. The CDR3 is made up of 11 amino acids. V lost 4 bases, J lost 3 bases, and 4 bases lay in between. Germline V gene data show CDR1 as SGHKS and CDR2 as YYEKEE (reference sequence). CDR3: CASSGYYGYTF. The CDR3 region has the DNA TGTGCCAGCAGCGGATACTATGGCTACACCTTC.

The rearrangement uses TRBV10-2 and TRBJ2-5; D is perhaps TRBD1 or TRBD2 (5 bases each). The CDR3 runs 16 residues. Trimming took 0 bases from V and 7 from J, leaving 18 bases between them. Germline CDR1 WSHSY, CDR2 SAAADI. The CDR3 sequence: CASSESWGSRQGTQYF. DNA of the CDR3: TGCGCCAGCAGTGAGTCTTGGGGGAGCCGCCAGGGGACCCAGTACTTC.

This clone was seen once. The chain joins TRBV18 to TRBJ1-1; D ambiguous. The germline V gene encodes CDR1 KGHSH and CDR2 LQKENI. This CDR3 contains 13 residues. V was shortened by 2 bases and J by 5 bases, with 9 bases between the two germline ends. The CDR3 DNA sequence: TGTGCCAGCTCACCAAGTAGGGTAACTGAAGCTTTCTTT. Translating it yields CASSPSRVTEAFF.

J is TRBJ2-7 and V is TRBV4-2; 9 bases are shared with TRBD2. Germline lookup yields CDR1 LGHNA and CDR2 YNFKEQ. CDR3 length: 17 amino acids. Losses at the gene ends were 1 base for V and 4 bases for J; bases not matched to a gene: 11. The CDR3 here is CASSQGISGSLSYEQYF. The CDR3 region has the DNA TGTGCCAGCAGCCAAGGTATTAGCGGGAGTTTATCGTACGAGCAGTACTTC.

The CDR3 DNA sequence: TGTGCCAGCAGCCAAGAAGCAGGGGGGGGCATGCGCTACACCTTC. This codes for CASSQEAGGGMRYTF. This rearrangement joins TRBV4-2 to TRBJ1-2, with TRBD1 identical over 7 bases. The V gene's germline CDR1 is LGHNA and CDR2 YNFKEQ. Trimming took 0 bases from V and 9 from J; bases not matched to a gene: 10. This CDR3 spans 15 amino acids.

The rearrangement uses TRBV6-5 and TRBJ1-2, with D possibly matching TRBD1 (6 bases). Germline loops: CDR1 MNHEY, CDR2 SVGAGI. Trimming took 6 bases from V and 5 from J, leaving 10 bases between them. CDR3 size: 12 residues. The CDR3: CASRSGQYGYTF. The CDR3, as DNA: TGTGCCAGCAGATCGGGACAATATGGCTACACCTTC.

The chain couples TRBV6-5 to TRBJ1-4, with D maybe TRBD1 (5 bases). CDR1 and CDR2 (germline): MNHEY, SVGAGI. This CDR3 has 15 amino acids. Between the trimmed V and J ends, which lost 4 bases and 5 bases, there was a span of 14 bases. In DNA form, the CDR3 reads TGTGCCAGCAGTTCATCCGGGACTGTAAATGAAAAACTGTTTTTT. Translating it yields CASSSSGTVNEKLFF.

The V and J genes are TRBV6-5 and TRBJ1-1; D unclear. The CDR3 spans 15 residues. V dropped 6 bases and J dropped 0 bases, with 14 bases sitting between them. Germline values: CDR1 MNHEY, CDR2 SVGAGI. Here the CDR3 DNA reads TGTGCCAGCAGCGCTGAGGGAGTCCTGAACACTGAAGCTTTCTTT. Protein sequence: CASSAEGVLNTEAFF.

The V call is TRBV5-1, the J call TRBJ1-2, with D perhaps TRBD1 (5 bases). Germline V lookup: CDR1 SGHRS, CDR2 YFSETQ. Trimming removed 2 bases at V and 1 base at J, with 12 bases between. The CDR3 extends over 15 amino acids. CDR3 residues: CASSFVGTYNYGYTF. CDR3 in DNA: TGCGCCAGCAGCTTCGTTGGGACTTATAACTATGGCTACACCTTC.

A remark on this clone: The identical CDR3 is also encoded by other nucleotide sequences in the sample. The rearrangement uses TRBV19 and TRBJ1-5; D is unresolved. The CDR3 has 12 residues. CDR1 is LNHDA, CDR2 SQIVND, per germline (reference sequence). V was trimmed by 7 bases and J by 3 bases, leaving 7 bases between them. The CDR3 loop is CASKGANQPQHF. Written as DNA, the CDR3 is TGTGCCAGTAAAGGTGCCAATCAGCCCCAGCATTTT.

The chain has TRBV4-1 and TRBJ1-1; D is undetermined. The CDR3 extends over 14 amino acids. V shed 1 base and J shed 3 bases, with 9 bases lying between them. Germline-derived CDR1 and CDR2 are MGHRA and YSYEKL. CDR3 protein: CASSQVPADTEAFF. Written as DNA, the CDR3 is TGCGCCAGCAGCCAAGTGCCGGCAGACACTGAAGCTTTCTTT.

This CDR3 is CASSIDRRRGYTF. CDR3 sequence (DNA): TGTGCCAGTAGTATAGACCGGAGAAGAGGCTACACCTTC. The chain employs TRBV19 and TRBJ1-2; D gene ambiguous. Germline V CDR1 and CDR2: LNHDA, SQIVND (reference sequence). This CDR3 has 13 residues. V was trimmed by 0 bases and J by 8 bases, leaving 10 bases between them.

The rearrangement joins TRBV6-2 or TRBV6-3 to TRBJ2-5; D perhaps matches TRBD1 (5 bases). The germline V gene encodes CDR1 MNHEY and CDR2 SVGEGT. Trimming left V 5 bases short and J 1 base short, with 14 bases between. The CDR3 has 15 residues. CDR3 in amino acids: CASSKRKGFQETQYF. The DNA of the CDR3 is TGTGCCAGCAGTAAACGGAAGGGGTTCCAAGAGACCCAGTACTTC.

The J gene is TRBJ1-1, the V gene TRBV30, with a weak D call TRBD1 (5 bases). V was trimmed by 1 base and J by 4 bases, leaving 13 bases between them. Germline V gene data show CDR1 as GTSNPN and CDR2 as SVGIG (reference sequence). CDR3 length: 14 residues. CDR3 region: CAWSAGPGGTEAFF. The CDR3 nucleotides are TGTGCCTGGAGTGCGGGCCCGGGGGGCACTGAAGCTTTCTTT.

The chain employs TRBV28 and TRBJ1-5; no firm D call. Deletions cut 1 base from V and 2 bases from J, with 6 bases between. Germline V gives CDR1 MDHEN, CDR2 SYDVKM. This CDR3 has 14 residues. The CDR3 region is CASSLYGRNQPQHF. The CDR3 DNA is TGTGCCAGCAGTTTATACGGCCGCAATCAGCCCCAGCATTTT.

The chain carries TRBV7-9 and TRBJ2-1; 8 nucleotides line up with TRBD2. The germline V gene encodes CDR1 SEHNR and CDR2 FQNEAQ (reference sequence). The V and J ends lost 5 bases and 4 bases, in that order; junction bases with no gene match: 10. CDR3 length equals 16 residues. The CDR3 loop is CASSPVDSSGYNEQFF. The CDR3 bases are TGTGCCAGCAGCCCCGTGGATTCTAGCGGGTACAATGAGCAGTTCTTC.

As DNA, the CDR3 is TGTGCCAGCAGCGTACCCCCACGAGGGGGAGAAGAAAAACTGTTTTTT. Its protein is CASSVPPRGGEEKLFF. The chain is built from TRBV9 and TRBJ1-4, with D maybe TRBD1 (6 bases). This CDR3 comprises 16 residues. Germline V CDR1 and CDR2: SGDLS, YYNGEE. V was trimmed by 1 base and J by 8 bases, leaving 18 bases between them. The entire variable domain, with the rest obtained from reference TRBV9 and TRBJ1-4, is as follows: DSGVTQTPKHLITATGQRVTLRCSPRSGDLSVYWYQQSLDQGLQFLIQYYNGEERAKGNILERFSAQQFPDLHSELNLSSLELGDSALYFCASSVPPRGGEEKLFFGSGTQLSVL.

On this clone: The sample contains more than one DNA sequence encoding this CDR3. This chain connects TRBV18 to TRBJ2-7; tentatively, D is TRBD1 (5 bases). The CDR3 loop spans 13 amino acids. Between the trimmed V and J ends, which lost 3 bases and 3 bases, there was a span of 9 bases. Germline V lookup: CDR1 KGHSH, CDR2 LQKENI. The CDR3: CASSPPGIYEQYF. CDR3 bases: TGTGCCAGCTCACCTCCAGGGATCTACGAGCAGTACTTC.

This clone appeared once. CDR3 sequence reads: CASSKGTVSGTEAFF. The CDR3, as DNA: TGTGCCAGTAGTAAAGGGACAGTTTCGGGCACTGAAGCTTTCTTT. The J gene is TRBJ1-1, the V gene TRBV19; 7 nucleotides line up with TRBD1. The J segment lost 4 bases and the V segment lost 4 bases, leaving 9 bases of the junction unmatched. The CDR3 runs to 15 residues. Germline V lookup: CDR1 LNHDA, CDR2 SQIVND (reference sequence).

This rearrangement joins TRBV5-1 to TRBJ1-2; 10 bases are shared with TRBD1. This CDR3 has 17 amino acids. Germline CDR1 is SGHRS and CDR2 is YFSETQ. Trimming at V came to 4 bases and at J to 4 bases, leaving 13 bases not matched to a gene. CDR3 sequence reads: CASSDGQGEITTYGYTF. In DNA form, the CDR3 reads TGCGCCAGCAGCGACGGACAGGGGGAGATTACGACCTATGGCTACACCTTC.

The chain couples TRBV24-1 to TRBJ2-1, with TRBD2 matching over 14 bases. The CDR3 is 16 residues long. CDR1 and CDR2 from the germline V gene are KGHDR and SFDVKD. J was trimmed by 9 bases and V by 4 bases; bases with no gene match: 7. The CDR3 loop reads CATSDPGLAGVSEQFF. CDR3 coding DNA: TGTGCCACCAGTGACCCGGGACTAGCGGGAGTTAGTGAGCAGTTCTTC.